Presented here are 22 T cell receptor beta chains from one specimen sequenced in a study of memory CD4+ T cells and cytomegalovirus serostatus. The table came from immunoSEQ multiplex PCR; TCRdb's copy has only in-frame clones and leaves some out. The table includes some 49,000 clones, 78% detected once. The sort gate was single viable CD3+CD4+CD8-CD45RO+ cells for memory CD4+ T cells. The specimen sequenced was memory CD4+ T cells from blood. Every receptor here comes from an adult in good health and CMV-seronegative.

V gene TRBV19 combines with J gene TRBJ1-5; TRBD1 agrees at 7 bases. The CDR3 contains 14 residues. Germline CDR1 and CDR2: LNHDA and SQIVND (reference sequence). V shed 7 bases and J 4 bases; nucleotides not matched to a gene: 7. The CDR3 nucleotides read TGTGCCAGTATCCAACAGGGGACTAATCAGCCCCAGCATTTT. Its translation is CASIQQGTNQPQHF. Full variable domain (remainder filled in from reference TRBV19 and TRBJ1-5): DGGITQSPKYLFRKEGQNVTLSCEQNLNHDAMYWYRQDPGQGLRLIYYSQIVNDFQKGDIAEGYSVSREKKESFPLTVTSAQKNPTAFYLCASIQQGTNQPQHFGDGTRLSIL.

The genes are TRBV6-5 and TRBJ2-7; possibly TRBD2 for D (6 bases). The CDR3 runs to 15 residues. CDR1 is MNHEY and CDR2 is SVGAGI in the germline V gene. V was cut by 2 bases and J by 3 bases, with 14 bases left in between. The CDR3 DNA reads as TGTGCCAGCAGTTACGGACTACAGCGGTACTACGAGCAGTACTTC. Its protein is CASSYGLQRYYEQYF.

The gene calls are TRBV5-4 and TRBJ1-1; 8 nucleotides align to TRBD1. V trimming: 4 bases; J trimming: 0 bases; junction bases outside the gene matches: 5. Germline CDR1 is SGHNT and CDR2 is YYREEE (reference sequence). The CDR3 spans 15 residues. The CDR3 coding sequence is TGTGCCAGCAGCCCAACAGGGGGAATGAACACTGAAGCTTTCTTT. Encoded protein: CASSPTGGMNTEAFF.

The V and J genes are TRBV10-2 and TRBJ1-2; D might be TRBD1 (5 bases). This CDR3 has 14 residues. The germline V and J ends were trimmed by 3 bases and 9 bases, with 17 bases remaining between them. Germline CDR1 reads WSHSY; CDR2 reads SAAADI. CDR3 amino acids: CASSEDSGDGRYTF. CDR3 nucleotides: TGCGCCAGCAGTGAAGACAGCGGGGACGGGCGCTACACCTTC.

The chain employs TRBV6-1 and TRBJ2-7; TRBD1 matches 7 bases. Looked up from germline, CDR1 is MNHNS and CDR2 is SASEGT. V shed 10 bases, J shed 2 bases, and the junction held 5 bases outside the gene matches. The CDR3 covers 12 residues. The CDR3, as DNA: TGTGCCACATCGACAGGGACCTACGAGCAGTACTTC. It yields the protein CATSTGTYEQYF.

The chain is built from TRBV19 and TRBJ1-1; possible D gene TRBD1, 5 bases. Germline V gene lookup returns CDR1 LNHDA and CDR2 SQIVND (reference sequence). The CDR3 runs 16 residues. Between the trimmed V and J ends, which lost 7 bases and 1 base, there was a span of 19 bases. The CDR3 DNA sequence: TGTGCCAGTAAAAACCGGCCAGGGACTAGGAACACTGAAGCTTTCTTT. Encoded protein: CASKNRPGTRNTEAFF. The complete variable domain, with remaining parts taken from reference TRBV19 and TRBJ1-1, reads DGGITQSPKYLFRKEGQNVTLSCEQNLNHDAMYWYRQDPGQGLRLIYYSQIVNDFQKGDIAEGYSVSREKKESFPLTVTSAQKNPTAFYLCASKNRPGTRNTEAFFGQGTRLTVV.

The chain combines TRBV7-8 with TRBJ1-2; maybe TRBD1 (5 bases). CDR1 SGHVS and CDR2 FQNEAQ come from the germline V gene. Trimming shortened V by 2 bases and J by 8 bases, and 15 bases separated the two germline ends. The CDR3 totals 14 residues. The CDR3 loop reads CASSLSGARRGYTF. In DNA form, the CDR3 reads TGTGCCAGCAGCTTAAGTGGGGCCCGGAGGGGCTACACCTTC. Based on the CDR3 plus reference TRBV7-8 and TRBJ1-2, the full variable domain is GAGVSQSPRYKVAKRGQDVALRCDPISGHVSLFWYQQALGQGPEFLTYFQNEAQLDKSGLPSDRFFAERPEGSVSTLKIQRTQQEDSAVYLCASSLSGARRGYTFGSGTRLTVV.

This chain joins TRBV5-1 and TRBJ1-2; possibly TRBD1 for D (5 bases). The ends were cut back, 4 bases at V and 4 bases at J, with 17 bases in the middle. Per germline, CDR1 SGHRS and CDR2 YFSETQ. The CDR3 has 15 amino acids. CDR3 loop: CASSLVGDPVYGYTF. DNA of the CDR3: TGCGCCAGCAGCCTGGTGGGGGACCCAGTCTATGGCTACACCTTC.

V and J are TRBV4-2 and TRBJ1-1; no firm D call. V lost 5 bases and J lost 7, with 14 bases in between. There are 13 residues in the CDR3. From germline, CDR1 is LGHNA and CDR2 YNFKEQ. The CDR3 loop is CASSLYGGFEAFF. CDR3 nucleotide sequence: TGTGCCAGCAGCTTGTATGGTGGATTTGAAGCTTTCTTT.

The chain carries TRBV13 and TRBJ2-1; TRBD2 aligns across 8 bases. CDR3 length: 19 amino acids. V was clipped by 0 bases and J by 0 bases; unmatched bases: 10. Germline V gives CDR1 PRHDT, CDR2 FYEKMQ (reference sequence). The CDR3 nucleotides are TGTGCCAGCAGCTTAGGCCTTTCTAGCGGGTCCTTCTCCTACAATGAGCAGTTCTTC. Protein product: CASSLGLSSGSFSYNEQFF.

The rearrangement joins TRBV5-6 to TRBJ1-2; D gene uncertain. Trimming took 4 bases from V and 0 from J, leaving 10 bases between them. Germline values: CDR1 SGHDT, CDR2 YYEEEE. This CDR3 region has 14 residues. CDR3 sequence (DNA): TGTGCCAGCAGCGTTGACACACCTAACTATGGCTACACCTTC. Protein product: CASSVDTPNYGYTF.

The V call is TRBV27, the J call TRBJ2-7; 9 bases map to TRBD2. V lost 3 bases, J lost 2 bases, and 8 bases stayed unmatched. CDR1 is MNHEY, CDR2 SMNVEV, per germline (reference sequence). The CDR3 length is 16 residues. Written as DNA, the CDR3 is TGTGCCAGCAGTTTTATAGCGACTAGCGGCACCTACGAGCAGTACTTC. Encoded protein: CASSFIATSGTYEQYF.

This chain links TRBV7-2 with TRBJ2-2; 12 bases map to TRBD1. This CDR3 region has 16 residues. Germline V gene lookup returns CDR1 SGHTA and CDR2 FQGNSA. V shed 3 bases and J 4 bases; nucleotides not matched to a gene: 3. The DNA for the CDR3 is TGTGCCAGCAGCTTTATGGGACAGGGGGCCACCGGGGAGCTGTTTTTT. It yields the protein CASSFMGQGATGELFF. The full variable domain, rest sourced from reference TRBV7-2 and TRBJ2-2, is GAGVSQSPSNKVTEKGKDVELRCDPISGHTALYWYRQSLGQGLEFLIYFQGNSAPDKSGLPSDRFSAERTGGSVSTLTIQRTQQEDSAVYLCASSFMGQGATGELFFGEGSRLTVL.

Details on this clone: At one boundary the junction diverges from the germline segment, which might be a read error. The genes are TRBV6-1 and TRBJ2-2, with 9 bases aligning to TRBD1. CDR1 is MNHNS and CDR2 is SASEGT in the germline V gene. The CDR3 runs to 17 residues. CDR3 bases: TGTGCCAGCACTGAAATAGGGACAGGGATTAACACCGGGGAGCTGTTTTTT. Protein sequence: CASTEIGTGINTGELFF.

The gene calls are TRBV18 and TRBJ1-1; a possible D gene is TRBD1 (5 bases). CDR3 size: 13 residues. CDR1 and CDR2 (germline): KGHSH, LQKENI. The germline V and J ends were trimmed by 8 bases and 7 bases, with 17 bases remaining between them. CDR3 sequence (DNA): TGTGCCAGCCTCGGAGGGGCGAAGGGTGAAGCTTTCTTT. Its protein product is CASLGGAKGEAFF.

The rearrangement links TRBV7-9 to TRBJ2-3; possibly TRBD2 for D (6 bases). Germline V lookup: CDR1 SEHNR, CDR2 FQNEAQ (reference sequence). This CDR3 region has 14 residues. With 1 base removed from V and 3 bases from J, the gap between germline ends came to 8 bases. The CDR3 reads CASSLVGGTDTQYF. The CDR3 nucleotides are TGTGCCAGCAGCTTAGTTGGGGGGACAGATACGCAGTATTTT.

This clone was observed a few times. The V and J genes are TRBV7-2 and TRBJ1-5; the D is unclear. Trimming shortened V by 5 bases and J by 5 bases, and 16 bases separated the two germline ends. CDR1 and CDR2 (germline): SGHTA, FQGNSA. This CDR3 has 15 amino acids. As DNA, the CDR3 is TGTGCCAGCAGCGTCTCTGTTACCCAGGATCAGCCCCAGCATTTT. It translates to CASSVSVTQDQPQHF.

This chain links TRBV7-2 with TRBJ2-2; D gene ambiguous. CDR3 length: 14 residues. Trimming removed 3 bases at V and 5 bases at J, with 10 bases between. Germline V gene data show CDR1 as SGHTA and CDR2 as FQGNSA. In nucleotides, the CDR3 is TGTGCCAGCAGCTTGGGAAGGTGGACCGGGGAGCTGTTTTTT. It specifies CASSLGRWTGELFF.

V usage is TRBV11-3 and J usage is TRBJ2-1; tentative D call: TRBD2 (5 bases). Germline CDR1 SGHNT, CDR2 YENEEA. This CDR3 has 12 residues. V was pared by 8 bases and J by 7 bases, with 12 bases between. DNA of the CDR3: TGTGCCAGCGGCCTAAGAGGGAATGAGCAGTTCTTC. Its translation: CASGLRGNEQFF.

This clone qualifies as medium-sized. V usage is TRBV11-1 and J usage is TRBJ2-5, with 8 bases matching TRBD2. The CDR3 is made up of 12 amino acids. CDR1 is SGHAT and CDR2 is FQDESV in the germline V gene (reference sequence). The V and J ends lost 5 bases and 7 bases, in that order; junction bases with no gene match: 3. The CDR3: CASSPGRVTQYF. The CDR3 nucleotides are TGTGCCAGCAGCCCCGGGAGGGTGACCCAGTACTTC.

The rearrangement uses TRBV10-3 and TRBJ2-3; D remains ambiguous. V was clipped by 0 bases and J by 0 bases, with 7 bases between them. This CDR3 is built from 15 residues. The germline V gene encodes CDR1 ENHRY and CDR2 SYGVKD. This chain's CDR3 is CAISESGSSTDTQYF. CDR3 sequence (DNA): TGTGCCATCAGTGAGTCGGGCTCCAGCACAGATACGCAGTATTTT.

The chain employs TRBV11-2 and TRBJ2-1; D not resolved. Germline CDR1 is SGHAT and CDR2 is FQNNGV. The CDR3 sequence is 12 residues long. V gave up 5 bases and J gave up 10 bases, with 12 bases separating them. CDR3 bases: TGTGCCAGCAGCCTTAGTTGGCTCGAGCAGTTCTTC. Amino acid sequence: CASSLSWLEQFF.